Shown below are 30 T cell receptor beta chains from a single sample sequenced in a study of response to subunit inactivated influenza vaccine. MiXCR, applied by TCRdb to the RT-PCR reads, yields one record per CDR3 protein. The repertoire holds some 500,000 distinct CDR3 sequences, with approximately 15% as singletons. The sequencing used CD4+ T cells sorted from PBMCs, collected roughly 24 months after vaccination. These TCRs come from a man between 50 and 75 years old who received an inactivated influenza vaccine.

This clonotype has a count of ten or more. The J gene is TRBJ2-3, the V gene TRBV20-1, with 7 bases identical to TRBD2. V trimming: 6 bases; J trimming: 5 bases; junction bases outside the gene matches: 11. CDR3 size: 14 residues. In germline, CDR1 is DFQATT, CDR2 SNEGSKA (reference sequence). The CDR3, as DNA: TGCAGTGCCCAGATGGGAGGGAGAGAAGATACGCAGTATTTT. Protein: CSAQMGGREDTQYF.

This clonotype was seen a few times. The rearrangement uses TRBV5-1 and TRBJ2-3; perhaps D is TRBD1 or TRBD2 (5 bases each). Looked up from germline, CDR1 is SGHRS and CDR2 is YFSETQ. The germline V and J ends were trimmed by 0 bases and 2 bases, with 16 bases remaining between them. CDR3 size: 17 residues. Here the CDR3 reads CASSLGGATTFTDTQYF. CDR3 DNA: TGCGCCAGCAGCTTGGGAGGGGCTACTACGTTCACAGATACGCAGTATTTT.

This sequence joins TRBV20-1 and TRBJ2-1; D not certain. Germline V gene lookup returns CDR1 DFQATT and CDR2 SNEGSKA (reference sequence). V lost 0 bases and J 7 bases, leaving 10 bases between the germline ends. This CDR3 is built from 13 residues. The CDR3 nucleotides read TGCAGTGCTAGAGATATCGTAAGGAATGAGCAGTTCTTC. Its protein is CSARDIVRNEQFF.

The V and J genes are TRBV5-1 and TRBJ2-5; 9 bases are shared with TRBD2. Germline values: CDR1 SGHRS, CDR2 YFSETQ. The CDR3 consists of 15 residues. V gave up 3 bases and J gave up 5 bases; unmatched junction bases: 8. CDR3 protein: CASSSGGTSKETQYF. CDR3 sequence (DNA): TGCGCCAGCAGCTCTGGGGGGACTAGCAAGGAGACCCAGTACTTC.

The V gene is TRBV11-2, the J gene TRBJ2-7, with D maybe TRBD1 (6 bases). This CDR3 spans 16 amino acids. Trimming removed 1 base from V and 3 bases from J, with 16 bases in between. The germline V gene encodes CDR1 SGHAT and CDR2 FQNNGV. For the CDR3, the DNA is TGTGCCAGCAGCTTAGGACAGGTAGCTCTAGGCTACGAGCAGTACTTC. As protein: CASSLGQVALGYEQYF. The variable domain in full, completed from reference TRBV11-2 and TRBJ2-7, reads EAGVAQSPRYKIIEKRQSVAFWCNPISGHATLYWYQQILGQGPKLLIQFQNNGVVDDSQLPKDRFSAERLKGVDSTLKIQPAKLEDSAVYLCASSLGQVALGYEQYFGPGTRLTVT.

V gene TRBV14 combines with J gene TRBJ2-3; TRBD2 might be the D (5 bases). Trimming took off 4 bases at V and 10 bases at J, with 21 bases between the two ends. In germline, CDR1 is SGHDN, CDR2 FVKESK. This CDR3 comprises 15 residues. Written as DNA, the CDR3 is TGTGCCAGCAGCCTACTAGGATCCCTCACTTTGTCGCAGTATTTT. This gives the protein CASSLLGSLTLSQYF.

This clonotype has a handful of counts. The J gene is TRBJ2-5, the V gene TRBV14; the D gene is possibly TRBD1 (5 bases). The germline V gene encodes CDR1 SGHDN and CDR2 FVKESK. This CDR3 is 14 amino acids long. V lost 1 base and J 1 base, leaving 7 bases between the germline ends. CDR3 nucleotide sequence: TGTGCCAGCAGCCAAGGACAGCCCCAAGAGACCCAGTACTTC. Translation gives CASSQGQPQETQYF.

This clonotype was counted between two and nine times. The rearrangement joins TRBV20-1 to TRBJ1-1, with 8 bases fitting TRBD1. The ends lost 1 base at V and 4 bases at J; junction bases unmatched: 5. The CDR3 spans 14 residues. CDR1 is DFQATT and CDR2 is SNEGSKA in the germline V gene (reference sequence). CDR3 in DNA: TGCAGTGCTAGAGCGACAGGGGCGGTCACTGAAGCTTTCTTT. As protein: CSARATGAVTEAFF.

The J gene is TRBJ1-4, the V gene TRBV7-9; TRBD1 is a possible D gene (5 bases). The CDR3 totals 15 residues. Germline assignment: CDR1 SEHNR and CDR2 FQNEAQ (reference sequence). Trimming took off 0 bases at V and 8 bases at J, with 13 bases between the two ends. The CDR3 loop reads CASSLAEGTDEKLFF. The CDR3 DNA follows: TGTGCCAGCAGCTTAGCAGAAGGGACGGACGAAAAACTGTTTTTT.

This clonotype was seen a few times. The chain joins TRBV4-1 to TRBJ2-7; D unclear. Germline V gives CDR1 MGHRA, CDR2 YSYEKL. Trimming removed 1 base from V and 3 bases from J, with 7 bases in between. This CDR3 contains 13 residues. The CDR3 here is CASSQVRSYEQYF. The CDR3 DNA reads TGCGCCAGCAGCCAAGTAAGGAGCTACGAGCAGTACTTC.

The CDR3 DNA sequence: TGTGCCAGCAGCAAAGTAGCGGGACGGAACTTTTTTTCCCCGTACGAGCAGTACTTC. It translates to CASSKVAGRNFFSPYEQYF. This chain uses TRBV7-8 with TRBJ2-7, with 8 nucleotides matching TRBD2. V lost 5 bases to trimming and J lost 4 bases; unmatched junction nucleotides: 22. Germline CDR1 is SGHVS and CDR2 is FQNEAQ. The CDR3 extends over 19 amino acids.

A few counts support this clonotype. V gene TRBV7-2 combines with J gene TRBJ1-2, with D unclear. The germline V gene encodes CDR1 SGHTA and CDR2 FQGNSA. Trimming stripped 5 bases from V and 4 bases from J, with 17 bases between. This CDR3 spans 15 amino acids. The CDR3 loop is CASSTHPRGSYGYTF. For the CDR3, the DNA is TGTGCCAGCAGCACCCACCCTCGGGGAAGCTATGGCTACACCTTC.

A few counts support this clonotype. This chain connects TRBV20-1 to TRBJ2-7; D possibly matches TRBD1 or TRBD2 (5 bases each). V lost 2 bases and J lost 1, with 9 bases in between. CDR1 DFQATT and CDR2 SNEGSKA come from the germline V gene (reference sequence). The CDR3 has 13 amino acids. The CDR3 DNA reads as TGCAGTGCTAGATCGGGGCTATCCTACGAGCAGTACTTC. This encodes CSARSGLSYEQYF.

This clonotype has only a few counts. The chain combines TRBV5-1 with TRBJ2-3; TRBD1 matches at 7 bases. Unmatched junction bases numbered 9, after V lost 4 bases and J lost 1 base. The CDR3 is 16 amino acids. CDR1 is SGHRS and CDR2 is YFSETQ in the germline V gene. The CDR3 is CASSLGQTPRTDTQYF. Written as DNA, the CDR3 is TGCGCCAGCAGCCTGGGACAGACTCCCCGCACAGATACGCAGTATTTT. The variable domain in full, with the rest retrieved from reference TRBV5-1 and TRBJ2-3, is KAGVTQTPRYLIKTRGQQVTLSCSPISGHRSVSWYQQTPGQGLQFLFEYFSETQRNKGNFPGRFSGRQFSNSRSEMNVSTLELGDSALYLCASSLGQTPRTDTQYFGPGTRLTVL.

The chain has TRBV4-2 and TRBJ2-5; TRBD2 matches 11 bases. V lost 4 bases and J lost 2; bases outside the gene matches: 9. Germline V gene data show CDR1 as LGHNA and CDR2 as YNFKEQ. The CDR3 totals 17 residues. The CDR3 sequence: CASSPPGLAGGQETQYF. CDR3 sequence (DNA): TGTGCCAGCAGCCCCCCGGGTCTAGCGGGGGGACAAGAGACCCAGTACTTC.

Many counts were recorded for this clonotype. J is TRBJ1-2 and V is TRBV20-1, with TRBD1 as a possible D gene (5 bases). Germline V gives CDR1 DFQATT, CDR2 SNEGSKA (reference sequence). The CDR3 has 13 amino acids. With 6 bases removed from V and 4 bases from J, the gap between germline ends came to 15 bases. The CDR3 region has the DNA TGCAGTGCCGGTGACCCAGGGAGCTATGGCTACACCTTC. Its translation: CSAGDPGSYGYTF.

The V gene is TRBV7-2, the J gene TRBJ2-2; 7 nucleotides line up with TRBD2. CDR3 length: 16 amino acids. Germline CDR1 and CDR2: SGHTA and FQGNSA. Germline trimming cut 5 bases from V and 4 bases from J; bases unmatched to any gene: 10. CDR3 sequence: CASSPKDGRLTGELFF. The CDR3 DNA follows: TGTGCCAGCAGCCCAAAGGACGGGAGGCTCACCGGGGAGCTGTTTTTT. The whole variable domain, filled in from reference TRBV7-2 and TRBJ2-2, reads GAGVSQSPSNKVTEKGKDVELRCDPISGHTALYWYRQSLGQGLEFLIYFQGNSAPDKSGLPSDRFSAERTGGSVSTLTIQRTQQEDSAVYLCASSPKDGRLTGELFFGEGSRLTVL.

This clonotype was seen only a few times. The chain has TRBV12-3 or TRBV12-4 and TRBJ2-2, with D possibly TRBD1 on 6 matching bases. This CDR3 has 19 amino acids. Trimming took off 3 bases at V and 4 bases at J, with 24 bases between the two ends. CDR3 DNA sequence: TGTGCCAGCAGTTTTTGGCAGGTTACCGGGATAGGGGGCACCGGGGAGCTGTTTTTT. This gives the protein CASSFWQVTGIGGTGELFF.

This clonotype was counted ten times or more. The gene calls are TRBV3-1 and TRBJ1-2; TRBD1 is a possible D gene (5 bases). Germline V lookup: CDR1 LGHDT, CDR2 YNNKEL (reference sequence). This CDR3 spans 14 amino acids. V was clipped by 4 bases and J by 0 bases, with 9 bases between them. The CDR3 DNA reads as TGTGCCAGCAGCCTCAGGGAAGCTAACTATGGCTACACCTTC. Its translation: CASSLREANYGYTF. The full variable domain, in which reference TRBV3-1 and TRBJ1-2 provide the parts outside the CDR3, is DTAVSQTPKYLVTQMGNDKSIKCEQNLGHDTMYWYKQDSKKFLKIMFSYNNKELIINETVPNRFSPKSPDKAHLNLHINSLELGDSAVYFCASSLREANYGYTFGSGTRLTVV.

V and J are TRBV7-2 and TRBJ2-1; tentative D call: TRBD1 (8 bases). This CDR3 has 15 amino acids. CDR1 is SGHTA and CDR2 is FQGNSA in the germline V gene. The V and J ends lost 5 bases and 12 bases respectively, with 23 bases between them. DNA of the CDR3: TGTGCCAGCAGCCCAACGTACAGGGGGGGGAGGATGCAGTTCTTC. Amino acids: CASSPTYRGGRMQFF.

This clonotype was counted a few times. The chain employs TRBV10-3 and TRBJ2-1; either TRBD1 or TRBD2 may fit D (5 bases each). This CDR3 is 13 amino acids long. V lost 0 bases and J lost 10, with 10 bases in between. CDR1 is ENHRY and CDR2 is SYGVKD in the germline V gene. CDR3 loop: CAISESGVEEQFF. The CDR3 bases are TGTGCCATCAGTGAGTCGGGGGTAGAAGAGCAGTTCTTC.

This clonotype appeared a few times. The J gene is TRBJ2-1, the V gene TRBV3-1; D possibly corresponds to TRBD1 (6 bases). The V end was cut by 3 bases, the J end by 7 bases, with 10 bases between. The V gene's germline CDR1 is LGHDT and CDR2 YNNKEL (reference sequence). The CDR3 runs to 13 residues. Written as DNA, the CDR3 is TGTGCCAGCAGCCATAACAGGGTGAATGAGCAGTTCTTC. Protein sequence: CASSHNRVNEQFF.

This clonotype was observed a few times. V gene TRBV20-1 combines with J gene TRBJ2-1, with 13 bases matching TRBD2. Germline CDR1 is DFQATT and CDR2 is SNEGSKA (reference sequence). This CDR3 contains 16 residues. The V segment lost 5 bases and the J segment 7 bases; nucleotides outside the gene matches: 11. CDR3 DNA sequence: TGCAGTGCTCAACGGGGGGGACTAGCGGGAAATAATGAGCAGTTCTTC. Protein product: CSAQRGGLAGNNEQFF.

V and J are TRBV4-3 and TRBJ2-7; D not resolved. V lost 0 bases to trimming and J lost 6 bases, with 15 bases between them. Germline CDR1 and CDR2: LGHNA and YSLEER. This CDR3 comprises 15 residues. In DNA, the CDR3 is TGCGCCAGCAGCCAAGATCTGGGATTCAGGCGCGAGCAGTACTTC. This sequence encodes CASSQDLGFRREQYF.

This clonotype was counted at least ten times. The chain has TRBV12-3 or TRBV12-4 and TRBJ2-3, with D unresolved. V was clipped by 2 bases and J by 4 bases, with 10 bases between them. CDR3 length: 14 amino acids. In DNA form, the CDR3 reads TGTGCCAGCAGTTTACTGCGGCCCCCAGATACGCAGTATTTT. This encodes CASSLLRPPDTQYF.

A few counts support this clonotype. The J gene is TRBJ1-5, the V gene TRBV28; D is uncertain. The germline V gene encodes CDR1 MDHEN and CDR2 SYDVKM. Trimming removed 6 bases at V and 1 base at J, with 13 bases between. The CDR3 sequence is 15 residues long. CDR3 in DNA: TGTGCCAGCAGGTCCCGGCAGACGAGCAATCAGCCCCAGCATTTT. It yields the protein CASRSRQTSNQPQHF.

The chain combines TRBV20-1 with TRBJ1-4, with a weak D call TRBD1 (5 bases). CDR1 and CDR2 (germline): DFQATT, SNEGSKA (reference sequence). This CDR3 spans 15 amino acids. V lost 0 bases and J 1 base, leaving 9 bases between the germline ends. The CDR3 reads CSARDGTVTNEKLFF. The DNA for the CDR3 is TGCAGTGCTAGAGATGGGACGGTAACTAATGAAAAACTGTTTTTT.

J is TRBJ2-7 and V is TRBV7-2; 9 positions match TRBD1. The ends lost 5 bases at V and 2 bases at J; junction bases unmatched: 7. Germline V gene data show CDR1 as SGHTA and CDR2 as FQGNSA. This CDR3 has 15 residues. DNA for the CDR3: TGTGCCAGCAGCGAAGGGACAGGGAGTCCCTACGAGCAGTACTTC. Protein product: CASSEGTGSPYEQYF.

This clonotype was seen a few times. The chain has TRBV12-3 or TRBV12-4 and TRBJ2-7; D unclear. The CDR3 runs to 13 residues. With 5 bases removed from V and 7 bases from J, the gap between germline ends came to 15 bases. The DNA of the CDR3 is TGTGCCAGCAGTCCTCGACGGTCTCCGGAGCAGTACTTC. It yields the protein CASSPRRSPEQYF.

The genes are TRBV5-1 and TRBJ2-6, with D perhaps matching TRBD1 (8 bases). The CDR3 is 17 amino acids. Germline V CDR1 and CDR2: SGHRS, YFSETQ. V gave up 0 bases and J gave up 4 bases, with 14 bases separating them. The CDR3 reads CASSLGTGRAGANVLTF. The CDR3 DNA is TGCGCCAGCAGCTTGGGGACAGGGAGGGCCGGGGCCAACGTCCTGACTTTC.